In its sample, the clone carrying this T cell receptor beta chain was seen a few times. What it binds is unknown. This specimen comes from a study of identical twins. A universal primer site was incorporated via template switching, and the cDNA contained unique molecular identifiers. TCRdb passed the 5' RACE reads through MiXCR, listing each CDR3 protein once. The table records 300,000 to 350,000 distinct CDR3 sequences, over 9% of them present only once. This CDR3 comprises 13 residues. CDR1 and CDR2 (germline): DFQATT, SNEGSKA (reference sequence). Trimming removed 2 bases from V and 3 bases from J, with 8 bases in between. General observations from the study: Invariant populations such as MAIT and iNKT cells could partly muddle zero-insertion analyses. Twins' excess sharing was less marked for out-of-frame beta sequences.

In addition, the sample was reused for a study of yellow fever vaccine responses in identical twins.

The sequenced sample was CD8+ T cells sorted from blood. The rearrangement uses TRBV20-1 and TRBJ2-1; D remains unclear. This TCR came from a woman under 30 in good health. The CDR3 sequence: CSARRLDYNEQFF. The DNA of the CDR3 is TGCAGTGCTAGAAGGCTAGACTACAATGAGCAGTTCTTC.